This T cell receptor (beta chain) was sequenced in a study of TIL therapy for anti-PD-1-resistant metastatic lung cancer. Study details: A few tumors were EGFR-mutant and two were ALK-rearranged. Study-level points and caveats: Many TIL product clones were absent from baseline tumor, suggesting clonal contraction. Compared with baseline intratumoral T cells, expanded TIL cultures were more clonal and less diverse (around 6% vs 30%).

Sequencing used immunoSEQ v3. Libraries were sequenced to 2 million to 2.5 million read pairs (survey) or roughly 4.5-6 million (deep). Sequencing was performed with immunoSEQ multiplex PCR; in TCRdb, only in-frame clones are kept and a portion is missing. The table shows about 95,000 clones, with roughly two thirds occurring only once. The time point: pre-treatment sample, taken before nivolumab and TIL therapy. The tumor samples were excised metastases, mostly pleural nodules or supraclavicular lymph nodes. This clone was counted a single time. Its specificity is not known. The specimen comprised tumor tissue, sampled at baseline. This receptor was taken from a person aged 25 to 85 with non-small cell lung cancer.

The CDR3 protein is CARSLSRGAQPSSYNEQFF. The CDR3 nucleotides are TGTGCCAGAAGCTTGTCAAGGGGCGCCCAACCGAGCTCCTACAATGAGCAGTTCTTC. This chain links TRBV5-3 with TRBJ2-1; perhaps TRBD1 as D (5 bases). TRBV5-3 is filed as an ORF, its function uncertain. V dropped 1 base and J dropped 0 bases, with 20 bases sitting between them. The CDR3 loop spans 19 amino acids.